The sequence of this T cell receptor (beta chain) was determined in a study of blood T cell repertoires in COVID-19. The overall study: Italy, Spain and the United States were the sources of the convalescent and acute COVID-19 samples.

Per the authors' pipeline: Reference gene primer amplification gave nucleated cell count estimates. Produced via immunoSEQ multiplex PCR; TCRdb's table is partial and in-frame only. That table furnishes V, J and clone size, whereas the DNA furnished D and trimming. In the table there are about 200,000 clones, just under 85% of which are singletons. V was trimmed by 5 bases and J by 5 bases, leaving 20 bases between them. CDR3 length: 16 residues. Germline V lookup: CDR1 MDHEN, CDR2 SYDVKM. The chain carries TRBV28 and TRBJ2-3, with D possibly TRBD1 on 6 matching bases. The source material was peripheral blood. This TCR was sampled from a man aged 60-69 years with COVID-19, enrolled during active disease. For the CDR3, the DNA is TGTGCCAGCAGTCCCCCCCCCGGGACAAGGGAAGATACGCAGTATTTT. Translating gives CASSPPPGTREDTQYF.